The text below deals with one T cell receptor (beta chain). The data derive from a study of blood T cell repertoires in COVID-19. Turning to the study itself: Samples representing acute and convalescent COVID-19 were sourced from the United States, Italy and Spain.

CDR3 length: 12 residues. V lost 2 bases, J lost 5 bases, and 6 bases lay in between. CDR1 and CDR2 from the germline V gene are SGHNT and YYREEE (reference sequence). Authors' data handling: Estimation of nucleated cell counts relied on the amplification of reference gene primers. Profiled with immunoSEQ multiplex PCR; TCRdb holds only in-frame clones, not every one. V and J calls and clone size follow that table, whereas D and trimming were derived from the DNA. This table has around 700,000 clones, more than 80% appearing once. The rearrangement joins TRBV5-4 to TRBJ2-3; unclear D gene. The sequencing input was peripheral blood. The receptor's source is a woman younger than 30 with acute or convalescent COVID-19. For the CDR3, the DNA is TGTGCCAGCAGCTTTACTGGAGATACGCAGTATTTT. It encodes CASSFTGDTQYF. Drawing the rest from reference TRBV5-4 and TRBJ2-3, the complete variable domain is ETGVTQSPTHLIKTRGQQVTLRCSSQSGHNTVSWYQQALGQGPQFIFQYYREEENGRGNFPPRFSGLQFPNYSSELNVNALELDDSALYLCASSFTGDTQYFGPGTRLTVL.